This is a list of T cell receptor beta chains from one sample in a study of blood T cells in healthy people across ages. TCRdb independently ran MiXCR on the 5' RACE reads; one entry per CDR3 protein. The sample yields 550,000 to 800,000 distinct CDR3 sequences, approximately 31% seen once. Sequencing used blood. Receptors were obtained from a woman of 80 years or more in good health. Both conserved end residues are part of each CDR3.

V gene	J gene	CDR3 protein
TRBV4-3	TRBJ2-1	CASSQRVVDEQFF
TRBV10-3	TRBJ1-3	CAISGWGQGSSGNTIYF
TRBV9	TRBJ1-2	CASSVSDAYGYTF
TRBV2	TRBJ2-7	CASQMDGSSYEQYF
TRBV4-1	-	CASSQDVEVPFYNEQYF
TRBV6-6	TRBJ1-1	CASSLDPRGRTEAFF
TRBV2	TRBJ2-5	CASSEAAIGETQYF
TRBV5-1	TRBJ1-1	CASSPAADGTTEAFF
TRBV7-2	TRBJ2-5	CASSLEQGETQYF
TRBV7-8	TRBJ2-3	CASSEAASGSIYTQYF
TRBV7-2	TRBJ1-2	CASSLAPGANYGYTF
TRBV20-1	TRBJ2-7	CSASSDRGAGEQYF
TRBV6-2/TRBV6-3	TRBJ2-2	CASSRSSGSTGELFF
TRBV5-6	TRBJ2-7	CASSSTLGGTNEQYF
TRBV10-3	TRBJ1-5	CAVRVSGNQPQHF
TRBV6-1	TRBJ1-2	CASSERRGRPIGYTF
TRBV20-1	TRBJ1-5	CSARGSGWGNQPQHF
TRBV6-1	TRBJ2-6	CASRPNPGLVSGANVLTF
TRBV6-5	TRBJ1-1	CASSYGITNTEAFF
TRBV21-1	TRBJ2-5	CASSKDTPGPRAQYF
TRBV5-4	TRBJ2-5	CASRAARSETQYF
TRBV6-5	TRBJ2-5	CASSHRDRTYQETQYF
TRBV12-3/TRBV12-4	TRBJ2-3	CASSLGDSTFFSSTDTQYF
TRBV27	TRBJ2-1	CATHGRGPTYNEQFF
TRBV5-5	TRBJ1-1	CASRYIQGVEAFF
TRBV4-3	TRBJ1-2	CASSSNSQKNYGYTF
TRBV11-2	TRBJ2-5	CASSLSPGPQETQYF
TRBV29-1	TRBJ2-6	CSVDTGANVLTF
TRBV7-2	TRBJ2-5	CASSSGSSETQYF
TRBV27	TRBJ2-7	CASSPTRRRGVYEQYF
TRBV7-2	TRBJ1-5	CASSPGTVILQPQHF
TRBV30	TRBJ2-5	CAWSVASGGAMEQYF
TRBV28	TRBJ1-2	CASSLSAEYGYTF
TRBV24-1	TRBJ2-3	CATSGLREDTQYF
TRBV7-6	TRBJ2-7	CASSLGASGYYEQYF
TRBV2	TRBJ2-1	CAIPGVPAGGEQFF
TRBV5-1	TRBJ1-6	CASGQGGSYNSPLHF
TRBV7-8	TRBJ2-7	CASSIGGGLSEYF
TRBV27	TRBJ2-1	CASRRWGSEDNEQFF
TRBV6-2/TRBV6-3	TRBJ2-7	CASSYPDRRGYEQYF
TRBV2	TRBJ2-5	CASSGQRVVGHNEQYF
TRBV6-1	TRBJ2-7	CASSEDRVSYEQYF
TRBV10-3	TRBJ2-5	CAISGQDLRTQYF
TRBV28	TRBJ1-2	CASSSTGQYFYGYTF
TRBV11-2	TRBJ2-4	CASSPPSGAKNIQYF
TRBV7-2	TRBJ2-2	CASSRRGTRNTGKLFF
TRBV6-1	TRBJ2-3	CASSEPGLGRGSHTQYF
TRBV4-3	TRBJ2-3	CASSQDPTDTQYF
TRBV28	TRBJ2-3	CASRTYRGGDTQYF
TRBV30	TRBJ1-1	CAWSPDRDTEAFF
TRBV6-6	TRBJ1-5	CASSITGGNSNQPQHF
TRBV29-1	-	CSVALGQAHEQYF